Sequencing of this TCR beta chain was carried out in a study of identical twins listed by TCRdb under 2016. A note on the overall study: TCR alpha and beta repertoires from monozygotic twins, unrelated adults of various ages and cord blood were deep-sequenced to test whether fetal clonotypes persist. To rule out contamination, replicate twin experiments were performed at different times with different library preparation protocols.

Libraries were made using 5' RACE. Sequencing instrument: Illumina HiSeq 2000. Template switching added a universal primer binding site, and the final cDNA carried a unique molecular identifier that allowed TCR cDNA molecules to be counted accurately. Specific primers in the conserved constant-segment region were used to synthesize first-strand cDNA for TCR alpha and beta chains. Each cDNA library was double barcoded, with a SMART-Mk sample barcode plus Illumina barcodes, to control for contamination. Two successive PCR steps introduced TruSeq adapter sequences along with Illumina sample barcodes. The TCR alpha and beta cDNA libraries were sequenced on the Illumina HiSeq platform using custom primers. On the authors' methods: Raw reads were processed with MiGEC to extract unique molecular identifiers, and MiXCR was used to determine CDR3 positions. Recombination models were inferred per individual with the repgenHMM and IGoR tools using an EM algorithm. The analysis of shared clonotypes was done with the tcR package in R, with sharing normalized by the product of cloneset sizes. Out-of-frame nonproductive sequences were analyzed to study raw recombination free of thymic and clonal selection effects. Through fastp at Q25 and MiXCR, TCRdb rebuilt clones from the public reads, retaining in-frame beta chains. Identical CDR3 proteins give one entry, which carries the most common genes and DNA. TCRdb's processing, not the authors' own work, is the source of the V and J calls. The sample table holds about 920,000 distinct CDR3 sequences, of which 9% to 15% were seen once. In total, the top ten clones hold about 1.5% of the sample.

Comments on this clonotype: Its antigen has not been determined. Per-nucleotide qualities are absent, and no much larger clonotype sits a single base away.

Overall study results and their limits: Abundant cord blood beta clonotypes had fewer insertions, young adult naive repertoires showed a similar but weaker trend, and memory repertoires showed no such trend. In monozygotic twins, recombination models systematically underestimated out-of-frame TCR alpha sharing, but the models matched the sharing seen between unrelated individuals. Because the same donors could not be followed over many years, the conclusions relied on cross-sectional statistical analysis. Excess twin sharing in beta out-of-frame sequences was weaker because fewer shared sequences lowered the signal-to-noise ratio. Compared with coincidental sharing between unrelated individuals, out-of-frame TCR alpha sequences shared between twins had an excess of sequences with low generation probability. Zero-insertion analyses could be partly confounded by invariant T cells such as MAIT and iNKT, although diverse VJ usage argued against such confounding for most clonotypes.

Every donor was a healthy Caucasian. Three pairs of female monozygotic twins, all aged about 18 to 30 years, were included in the twin cohort. Peripheral blood mononuclear cells were the source from which RNA for the TCR libraries was isolated. The junction shows trimming of 0 bases on V and 2 bases on J, plus 15 bases between the germline ends. Measured from the cysteine to the phenylalanine, the CDR3 is 18 residues long. Here the CDR3 DNA is all that survives: 54 bases in frame from base 1. CDR1 and CDR2 (SGHRS, YFSETQ) derive from the germline V gene. The sample was also linked to a second study, of yellow fever vaccine responses in identical twins. The second source states: According to the authors, in identical twins the way T cells responded to vaccination appeared partly convergent and partly personalized. The study precisely tracked vaccine-responding T cell clones in identical twins.

The rearranged chain carries TRBV5-1 and TRBJ1-6; TRBD1 is perhaps the D gene, given 6 matching bases. This sequence originates from a woman under 30 in good health. Sequencing input: PBMCs. The DNA sequence is TGCGCCAGCAGCTTGGCAGGGCAGGGGAGGACCTATAATTCACCCCTCCACTTT. It translates as CASSLAGQGRTYNSPLHF.